This is a list of T cell receptor beta chains from one sample in a study of shared clonotypes between healthy human individuals. Clones were read by immunoSEQ multiplex PCR, and TCRdb kept only the in-frame ones, dropping some. The sample includes a few hundred thousand clones, about 80% seen only once; the top ten take about 11%. The material sequenced was PBMCs. All receptors derive from a middle-aged woman in good health. Some clones in this sample may be carry-over from other donors' samples. Each CDR3 is given with its conserved first and last residue. Each record gives: CDR3 length, D gene, V gene, clone size, J gene, CDR3 DNA, CDR3 protein. D genes are given only for firm matches. Clone sizes are given selectively: once, few, many, or a class where the clone is expanded.

cdr3_length: 16; d_call: .; v_call: TRBV2; clone_size: once; j_call: TRBJ2-5; cdr3_nt: TGTGCCAGCAGTGAAGAATTCATTACCTTCCAAGAGACCCAGTACTTC; cdr3_aa: CASSEEFITFQETQYF
cdr3_length: 14; d_call: .; v_call: TRBV30; clone_size: few; j_call: TRBJ1-5; cdr3_nt: TGTGCCTGGAGACAAAAAAGGGTAAATCAGCCCCAGCATTTT; cdr3_aa: CAWRQKRVNQPQHF
cdr3_length: 17; d_call: TRBD2; v_call: TRBV25-1; clone_size: .; j_call: TRBJ2-7; cdr3_nt: TGTGCCAGCAGTGGCCGGACTAGCGGGAGGGCTGGCGGCGAGCAGTACTTC; cdr3_aa: CASSGRTSGRAGGEQYF
cdr3_length: 17; d_call: TRBD1; v_call: TRBV28; clone_size: .; j_call: TRBJ2-2; cdr3_nt: TGTGCCAGCAGTTTGGGGTGGGGACAGGGCAACACCGGGGAGCTGTTTTTT; cdr3_aa: CASSLGWGQGNTGELFF
cdr3_length: 11; d_call: .; v_call: TRBV18; clone_size: .; j_call: TRBJ2-7; cdr3_nt: TGTGCCAGCTCAGGTAGCGGCGAGCAGTACTTC; cdr3_aa: CASSGSGEQYF
cdr3_length: 15; d_call: .; v_call: TRBV7-6; clone_size: .; j_call: TRBJ2-7; cdr3_nt: TGTGCCAGCAGCTTAGATCCGGCTAGTTCCTACGAGCAGTACTTC; cdr3_aa: CASSLDPASSYEQYF
cdr3_length: 15; d_call: TRBD2; v_call: TRBV5-1; clone_size: few; j_call: TRBJ2-3; cdr3_nt: TGCGCCAGCAGCTTAGTAGCGGGGTCCCAGGATACGCAGTATTTT; cdr3_aa: CASSLVAGSQDTQYF
cdr3_length: 13; d_call: .; v_call: TRBV6-4; clone_size: .; j_call: TRBJ2-1; cdr3_nt: TGTGCCAGCAGTGACCTGGCGTCGTATGAGCAGTTCTTC; cdr3_aa: CASSDLASYEQFF
cdr3_length: 15; d_call: .; v_call: TRBV5-1; clone_size: few; j_call: TRBJ2-1; cdr3_nt: TGCGCCAGCAGCTTGGTTCCGGGGTTAGGCAATGAGCAGTTCTTC; cdr3_aa: CASSLVPGLGNEQFF
cdr3_length: 15; d_call: TRBD1; v_call: TRBV10-2; clone_size: .; j_call: TRBJ2-5; cdr3_nt: TGCGCCAGCTCTTCCAAGACAGGGGGAGAGGAGACCCAGTACTTC; cdr3_aa: CASSSKTGGEETQYF
cdr3_length: 16; d_call: TRBD2; v_call: TRBV11-2; clone_size: .; j_call: TRBJ2-7; cdr3_nt: TGTGCCAGCAGCATACGACTTAGCGGGAGCGCTTACGAGCAGTACTTC; cdr3_aa: CASSIRLSGSAYEQYF
cdr3_length: 14; d_call: .; v_call: TRBV9; clone_size: .; j_call: TRBJ2-2; cdr3_nt: TGTGCCAGCAGCGCCCGGTTTGATACCGGGGAGCTGTTTTTT; cdr3_aa: CASSARFDTGELFF
cdr3_length: 16; d_call: .; v_call: TRBV7-6; clone_size: .; j_call: TRBJ2-1; cdr3_nt: TGTGCCAGCAGCTTAGCGATCGCCGTTTCCTACAATGAGCAGTTCTTC; cdr3_aa: CASSLAIAVSYNEQFF
cdr3_length: 14; d_call: TRBD1; v_call: TRBV28; clone_size: .; j_call: TRBJ2-3; cdr3_nt: TGTGCCAGCAGTCCGCATACAGGGGCGAAGACGCAGTATTTT; cdr3_aa: CASSPHTGAKTQYF
cdr3_length: 16; d_call: .; v_call: TRBV12-2; clone_size: once; j_call: TRBJ2-1; cdr3_nt: TGTGCAAGTCGCTTAAGTAGGTCCAATGGCTACAATGAGCAGTTCTTC; cdr3_aa: CASRLSRSNGYNEQFF
cdr3_length: 13; d_call: .; v_call: TRBV5-4; clone_size: .; j_call: TRBJ2-7; cdr3_nt: TGTGCCAGCAGCTTTGACGAGTCCTACGAGCAGTACTTC; cdr3_aa: CASSFDESYEQYF
cdr3_length: 16; d_call: .; v_call: TRBV5-4; clone_size: .; j_call: TRBJ2-2; cdr3_nt: TGTGCCAGCAGCTTGGAGGGCGGGCAGAACACCGGGGAGCTGTTTTTT; cdr3_aa: CASSLEGGQNTGELFF
cdr3_length: 17; d_call: TRBD2; v_call: TRBV7-3; clone_size: .; j_call: TRBJ2-1; cdr3_nt: TGTGCCAGCAGCTTAGGGACTAGCGGGAGAGATTACAATGAGCAGTTCTTC; cdr3_aa: CASSLGTSGRDYNEQFF
cdr3_length: 14; d_call: .; v_call: TRBV7-8; clone_size: .; j_call: TRBJ2-7; cdr3_nt: TGTGCCAGCAGCTTCGAGGGGGGCCGCTACGAGCAGTACTTC; cdr3_aa: CASSFEGGRYEQYF
cdr3_length: 11; d_call: .; v_call: TRBV28; clone_size: many; j_call: TRBJ2-7; cdr3_nt: TGTGCCAGCAGTTTATTCCGGGAGCAGTACTTC; cdr3_aa: CASSLFREQYF
cdr3_length: 13; d_call: .; v_call: TRBV2; clone_size: .; j_call: TRBJ1-1; cdr3_nt: TGTGCCAGCAGTTTTAAGGAAGGGGGAACTACTTTCTTT; cdr3_aa: CASSFKEGGTTFF
cdr3_length: 18; d_call: .; v_call: TRBV28; clone_size: .; j_call: TRBJ1-4; cdr3_nt: TGTGCCAGCAGTTTATTCGGGGCTCAGGGTTTTGGTAATGAAAAACTGTTTTTT; cdr3_aa: CASSLFGAQGFGNEKLFF
cdr3_length: 13; d_call: .; v_call: TRBV5-1; clone_size: .; j_call: TRBJ1-5; cdr3_nt: TGCGCCAGCAGCCTACGGTTCGATCAGCCCCAGCATTTT; cdr3_aa: CASSLRFDQPQHF
cdr3_length: 13; d_call: .; v_call: TRBV11-2; clone_size: .; j_call: TRBJ2-5; cdr3_nt: TGTGCCAGCAGCTTCGGAGCCTTGGAGACCCAGTACTTC; cdr3_aa: CASSFGALETQYF
cdr3_length: 12; d_call: TRBD1; v_call: TRBV5-4; clone_size: .; j_call: TRBJ2-7; cdr3_nt: TGTGCCAGCAGCTTGACAGGGGTCGAGCAGTACTTC; cdr3_aa: CASSLTGVEQYF
cdr3_length: 12; d_call: .; v_call: TRBV7-9; clone_size: .; j_call: TRBJ2-4; cdr3_nt: TGTGCCAGCAGCCTCGGACCCGAGGTTCAGTACTTC; cdr3_aa: CASSLGPEVQYF
cdr3_length: 13; d_call: .; v_call: TRBV6-1; clone_size: .; j_call: TRBJ1-1; cdr3_nt: TGTGCCAGCGGTGCAACAGGAAACACTGAAGCTTTCTTT; cdr3_aa: CASGATGNTEAFF
cdr3_length: 16; d_call: .; v_call: TRBV15; clone_size: .; j_call: TRBJ2-1; cdr3_nt: TGTGCCACCAGCAGAGATGTAGGACTTTCACACAATGAGCAGTTCTTC; cdr3_aa: CATSRDVGLSHNEQFF
cdr3_length: 15; d_call: TRBD1; v_call: TRBV25-1; clone_size: .; j_call: TRBJ1-5; cdr3_nt: TGTGCCAGCAGTGAGGGACAGGGAACGCATCAGCCCCAGCATTTT; cdr3_aa: CASSEGQGTHQPQHF
cdr3_length: 19; d_call: .; v_call: TRBV29-1; clone_size: .; j_call: TRBJ1-1; cdr3_nt: TGCAGCGCTTTACAGGCTAGGGAGGGGAGGGCAACAGGAAACACTGAAGCTTTCTTT; cdr3_aa: CSALQAREGRATGNTEAFF
cdr3_length: 15; d_call: TRBD2; v_call: TRBV28; clone_size: few; j_call: TRBJ2-2; cdr3_nt: TGTGCCAGCAGCCGGAGCGGGAGAGGGACCGGGGAGCTGTTTTTT; cdr3_aa: CASSRSGRGTGELFF
cdr3_length: 16; d_call: TRBD2; v_call: TRBV7-2; clone_size: .; j_call: TRBJ2-1; cdr3_nt: TGTGCCAGCAGCCCTGCCAGCGGGGGTCTTTACAATGAGCAGTTCTTC; cdr3_aa: CASSPASGGLYNEQFF
cdr3_length: 15; d_call: .; v_call: TRBV14; clone_size: .; j_call: TRBJ2-7; cdr3_nt: TGTGCCAGCAGCCAGCAGGTCGGATCGCCCTACGAGCAGTACTTC; cdr3_aa: CASSQQVGSPYEQYF
cdr3_length: 15; d_call: .; v_call: TRBV7-2; clone_size: .; j_call: TRBJ2-3; cdr3_nt: TGTGCCAGCAGCTCACAGGCGGGTAGCACAGATACGCAGTATTTT; cdr3_aa: CASSSQAGSTDTQYF
cdr3_length: 13; d_call: .; v_call: TRBV7-9; clone_size: .; j_call: TRBJ2-2; cdr3_nt: TGTGCCAGCAGCTCCCAAGGCACCGGGGAGCTGTTTTTT; cdr3_aa: CASSSQGTGELFF
cdr3_length: 12; d_call: TRBD2; v_call: TRBV27; clone_size: once; j_call: TRBJ2-5; cdr3_nt: TGTGCCAGCAGTCCAGCGGGGGAGACCCAGTACTTC; cdr3_aa: CASSPAGETQYF
cdr3_length: 13; d_call: .; v_call: TRBV6-5; clone_size: once; j_call: TRBJ2-7; cdr3_nt: TGTGCCAGCAGTTACGCAACTAGGACAGAGCAGTACTTC; cdr3_aa: CASSYATRTEQYF
cdr3_length: 19; d_call: .; v_call: TRBV4-1; clone_size: many; j_call: TRBJ2-4; cdr3_nt: TGCGCCAGCAGCCAAGGGAATAGGTTTGTCTTTAGCCGGGCGGACATTCAGTACTTC; cdr3_aa: CASSQGNRFVFSRADIQYF
cdr3_length: 17; d_call: .; v_call: TRBV7-2; clone_size: .; j_call: TRBJ1-2; cdr3_nt: TGTGCCAGCAGCTTAGGGGTAGGACGGGCCGCTAACTATGGCTACACCTTC; cdr3_aa: CASSLGVGRAANYGYTF
cdr3_length: 12; d_call: .; v_call: TRBV29-1; clone_size: .; j_call: TRBJ1-2; cdr3_nt: TGCAGCGTTGAGGGCTTCGGCCGAATCTACACCTTC; cdr3_aa: CSVEGFGRIYTF
cdr3_length: 12; d_call: .; v_call: TRBV21-1; clone_size: many; j_call: TRBJ1-1; cdr3_nt: TGTGCCAGCAGCAAAGAACAGGGGAAAGCTTTCTTT; cdr3_aa: CASSKEQGKAFF
cdr3_length: 17; d_call: TRBD2; v_call: TRBV5-8; clone_size: .; j_call: TRBJ2-2; cdr3_nt: TGTGCCAGCAGCTTGCCCCTAGCGGGAATGAACACCGGGGAGCTGTTTTTT; cdr3_aa: CASSLPLAGMNTGELFF